A single sample is the source of the 8 T cell receptor beta chains below, sequenced in a study of identical twins. Each CDR3 protein is one row after TCRdb ran MiXCR on the 5' RACE reads. The sample has 1.5 million to 2 million distinct CDR3 sequences; under 35% are singletons. Sample: cord blood. The source is a newborn girl in good health.

The rearrangement links TRBV20-1 to TRBJ2-3, with D possibly TRBD2 on 6 matching bases. V gave up 0 bases and J gave up 2 bases, with 12 bases separating them. Germline CDR1 reads DFQATT; CDR2 reads SNEGSKA (reference sequence). This CDR3 comprises 15 residues. In nucleotides, the CDR3 is TGCAGTGCTAGAGATCTTGCGGGGTACACAGATACGCAGTATTTT. This translates into CSARDLAGYTDTQYF.

About this clonotype itself: At one boundary the junction diverges from the germline segment, which might be a read error. The chain uses TRBV10-2 and TRBJ1-2; D remains ambiguous. CDR3 length: 13 residues. Germline CDR1 and CDR2: WSHSY and SAAADI. CDR3: CASSPRNTDGYAF. CDR3 coding DNA: TGCGCCAGCAGTCCCCGGAACACGGATGGCTACGCCTTC.

Of note for this clonotype: At one end the junction does not follow the germline gene, possibly because of a read error. V is TRBV6-5 and J is TRBJ2-5; 13 positions match TRBD2. The CDR3 loop spans 22 amino acids. Looked up from germline, CDR1 is MNHEY and CDR2 is SVGAGI. DNA of the CDR3: TGTGCCAGCAGCTACTCCCGGATCGGACTAGCGGGGGAGAGAGAGCAGCTTGATGAGCAGTACTTC. This sequence encodes CASSYSRIGLAGEREQLDEQYF.

This clonotype has a count of ten or more. The chain couples TRBV7-2 to TRBJ2-7, with D unclear. The ends were cut back, 1 base at V and 5 bases at J, with 6 bases in the middle. Germline CDR1 is SGHTA and CDR2 is FQGNSA. The CDR3 contains 12 residues. The CDR3 sequence: CASSLGAHEQYF. The CDR3 coding sequence is TGTGCCAGCAGCTTAGGAGCCCACGAGCAGTACTTC.

With respect to this clonotype: The junction departs from germline at one end; a sequencing error may be responsible. The J gene is TRBJ2-1, the V gene TRBV3-1; D is perhaps TRBD1 or TRBD2 (6 bases each). CDR3 length equals 13 residues. Germline CDR1 and CDR2: LGHDT and YNNKEL (reference sequence). CDR3 sequence: CASCSGGYNEHFF. The CDR3 DNA reads TGTGCCAGCTGCTCCGGGGGCTACAATGAGCACTTCTTC.

The chain recombines TRBV5-1 with TRBJ2-7, with D possibly being TRBD1 or TRBD2 (5 bases each). The CDR3 has 14 residues. V lost 3 bases, J lost 5 bases, and 15 bases lay in between. CDR1 SGHRS and CDR2 YFSETQ come from the germline V gene. CDR3 nucleotide sequence: TGCGCCAGCAGCTCAACCGGGACGACGGACGAGCAGTACTTC. It specifies CASSSTGTTDEQYF. The variable domain in full, with the rest retrieved from reference TRBV5-1 and TRBJ2-7, is KAGVTQTPRYLIKTRGQQVTLSCSPISGHRSVSWYQQTPGQGLQFLFEYFSETQRNKGNFPGRFSGRQFSNSRSEMNVSTLELGDSALYLCASSSTGTTDEQYFGPGTRLTVT.

The J gene is TRBJ1-1, the V gene TRBV7-9, with D hard to call. Germline lookup yields CDR1 SEHNR and CDR2 FQNEAQ (reference sequence). This CDR3 is built from 15 residues. The germline V and J ends were trimmed by 2 bases and 2 bases, with 12 bases remaining between them. CDR3 coding DNA: TGTGCCAGCAGCTTACGAGGTACACTTAACACTGAAGCTTTCTTT. Encoded protein: CASSLRGTLNTEAFF. Based on the CDR3 plus reference TRBV7-9 and TRBJ1-1, the full variable domain is DTGVSQNPRHKITKRGQNVTFRCDPISEHNRLYWYRQTLGQGPEFLTYFQNEAQLEKSRLLSDRFSAERPKGSFSTLEIQRTEQGDSAMYLCASSLRGTLNTEAFFGQGTRLTVV.

On this clonotype: The junction differs from germline at one of its ends, possibly a read error. The chain links TRBV27 to TRBJ2-7; 8 bases fit TRBD2. The CDR3 has 17 amino acids. The V gene's germline CDR1 is MNHEY and CDR2 SMNVEV (reference sequence). The CDR3, as DNA: TGTGCCGGCAGTCCTACCCGAAGTAGCGGGATCAACTACGAGCAGTACTTC. Its translation is CAGSPTRSSGINYEQYF.